Sequencing of this T cell receptor (beta chain) was carried out in a study of T cells in Graves' hyperthyroidism and ophthalmopathy. This clonotype was counted many times. The cohort's ophthalmopathy patients, a group with duration under 3 months, had a Clinical Activity Score of at least 3 and a NOSPECS grade of at least 4. TCR beta CDR3 regions were amplified from RNA. With the HTBI primer set, the TCR CDR3 went through a first round of RT-PCR. TCRdb redid the calling of the multiplex PCR reads with MiXCR, one entry per CDR3 protein. The sample has 500,000 or so distinct CDR3 sequences, 17% seen once. The CDR3 length is 13 residues. With 6 bases removed from V and 4 bases from J, the gap between germline ends came to 10 bases. Germline assignment: CDR1 MDHEN and CDR2 SYDVKM.

This sequence joins TRBV28 and TRBJ1-5, with unresolved D. Specimen: blood. The receptor was isolated from a woman younger than 35 with Graves' ophthalmopathy. As DNA, the CDR3 is TGTGCCAGCAGAGAGAATAGGAATCAGCCCCAGCATTTT. Protein sequence: CASRENRNQPQHF.